The sequence of this T cell receptor (beta chain) was determined in a study of cytomegalovirus exposure and HLA in healthy donors (TCRdb year 2017). With respect to the entire study: In an earlier analysis of fewer than 750 of the donors, about 270 Gb of sequence data and some 120 million unique TCR beta sequences from about 190 million T cells were reported. To predict cytomegalovirus infection status, the study brought together high-throughput TCR immunosequencing, statistical association of individual TCRs with disease status, and machine learning. An earlier analysis of some 600 of the donors applied high-throughput TCR beta sequencing to assess whether each TCR beta V gene segment acted as functional or pseudogenic. An early release covering approximately 600 HLA-typed donors comprised about 300 gigabases of sequencing data and around 80 million unique TCR sequences. A later analysis re-analyzed previously published TCR beta repertoires from 660 or so donors and added high-resolution HLA genotyping to study TCR occurrence patterns. HLA typing included class I and class II loci at four-digit resolution. A later genetic analysis used genome-wide SNP genotypes for about 60% of the roughly 700 donors, treating that subset as a discovery cohort. Among the roughly 390 genotyped donors, about 85% belonged to the genetic ancestry cluster associated with self-reported Caucasian donors. The study used immunosequencing to profile the T cell repertoires of 666 subjects and linked those repertoires to cytomegalovirus serostatus. Typing coverage differed by locus: A, B, C, DRB1 and DQB1 were typed in roughly 620-640 donors, DQA1 in 500 to 550, DPA1 in 600 to 610, and DPB1 in 450 to 480. A separate validation cohort of approximately 130 different subjects was used in addition to the approximately 610-subject first cohort. Alongside the repertoire data, information on donor age, sex, ethnicity and CMV serostatus was compiled. The study was designed to test whether signatures of past pathogen exposure could be identified by cataloging public T cell receptors. Among a few hundred genotyped donors of the cohort, an average of roughly 240,000 unique TCR beta nucleotide sequences were sequenced per donor, around 20% of them non-productive. Rather than drawing on any new phenotypic data, the later analysis identified candidate immune exposures from TCR beta sequences and the way those sequences occurred across donors. Every discovery cohort repertoire had been produced on one sequencing platform. A handful of DR-DQ haplotypes were handled as single units for association and clustering because linkage in the cohort was strong.

This clone came up a few times. What this receptor recognizes is not known. Per-base quality was not reported, and no clone a single base away is much larger than it. From the germline V gene, CDR1 is WSHSY and CDR2 is SAAADI. V gives up 4 bases and J gives up 3 bases, and the segment between their germline ends measures 9 bases. Taken from cysteine to phenylalanine, the CDR3 has 13 residues. Just the 39-base CDR3 DNA is kept, in frame starting at base 1. The cohort comprised around 700 healthy bone marrow donors. Cohort members were all nominally healthy when sampled, although unrecorded immune exposures were likely present. The donor was CMV seropositive and belonged to the group of over 250 seropositive cohort members. A peripheral blood sample was provided by each donor, and peripheral blood mononuclear cells were used for TCR beta sequencing. Genomic DNA was extracted from the blood cell samples with the Qiagen DNeasy Blood Extraction Kit.

Libraries were constructed by the immunoSEQ multiplex PCR assay. For the multiplex PCR, a mixture combining 60 forward primers for TCR Vbeta segments and 13 reverse primers for TCR Jbeta segments was used. A multiplex PCR assay on genomic DNA amplified the CDR3 region of rearranged TCR beta genes. On the Illumina HiSeq System, the amplified TCR beta libraries were sequenced as 87-base-pair reads. In the authors' own workflow: A later analysis counted about 82 million unique TCR beta chains across the 550 to 700 repertoires, and roughly 10 million of these chains were shared by at least two donors. A nearest-neighbor algorithm error-corrected the raw reads and collapsed the reads into unique sequences, merging closely related sequences to remove PCR and sequencing errors. Alignment of CDR3 sequences to IMGT reference sequences was used to assign V, D and J gene segments. For a sequence to be retained, at least a six-nucleotide match to both a V gene segment and a J gene segment was required. Rearrangements were classified as productive when the CDR3 lacked stop codons and remained in frame with V and J, and all other rearrangements were classified as non-productive. CDR3 was defined by IMGT convention, running from the second conserved V-encoded cysteine to the conserved J-encoded phenylalanine. In an earlier analysis of 500 to 650 of the donors, sequences lacking an unambiguous match to a single V gene segment were excluded. An earlier analysis of a few hundred of the donors classified V segments as functional when productive rearrangements were above 56.7% and as segregating when the standard deviation between donors was above 5%. To diagnose cytomegalovirus status from the catalog of TCR beta chain sequences, a statistical classification framework was built. A later analysis assigned V and J genes by comparing TCR nucleotide sequences with IMGT/GENE-DB human TR gene sequences. The TCRdist pipeline was used in a later analysis to assign CDR3 sequences and most-parsimonious VDJ recombination scenarios. In a later analysis, each TCR beta chain was defined by its CDR3 amino acid sequence together with its V-gene family, and reads without a unique V-gene family were excluded. A later analysis removed 500 to 600 highly shared, low-generation-probability nucleotide sequences to deal with suspected cross-contamination and a sequencing artifact. A later analysis calculated a clonal expansion index for each public chain from normalized within-repertoire ranks of inferred template counts. Generation probabilities in a later analysis came from a VDJ recombination model fitted to out-of-frame rearrangements, and those results were checked against IGoR. A later analysis scored TCR-TCR, TCR-HLA and TCR-CMV co-occurrence with hypergeometric tests, applying a repertoire-size bias correction to TCR pairs. A later analysis estimated false discovery rates by permuting HLA or CMV assignments 20 times. A later analysis grouped co-occurring TCRs with DBSCAN, adding TCRdist sequence similarity when clustering within HLA-allele-positive subsets. Co-occurrence clustering excluded repertoires with fewer than 30,000 or more than 120,000 public chains, plus five with anomalous nucleotide sharing. TCRdb provides this immuneACCESS table in a form limited to in-frame rearrangements. Some clones are lacking; in checked studies, under half of them reflect an unresolved V gene, and why the rest are absent is not known. V and J calls and clone size follow that table, whereas D and trimming were derived from the DNA. The sample table lists about 82,000 clones, around a tenth of them with a count of one. The ten largest clones add up to more than 20% of the sample.

Overall study outcomes, separate from this receptor: In a later analysis, several top co-occurrence clusters were reported to appear linked to parvovirus B19, influenza, CMV and Epstein-Barr virus. The sequencing pipeline was judged likely to have produced a cluster of highly shared sequence variants as a technical artifact. The authors suggested that the approach could potentially be generalized to other disease states and immunological phenotypes. Most TCR sequences were observed very rarely across donors, whereas some public TCRs were present in many individuals. In a later analysis, the rate of TCR association differed among HLA loci, with DRB1 alleles having the most associated TCRs and HLA-C alleles having the fewest. In vitro tests confirmed that three of the cytomegalovirus-associated TCR beta chains recognize cytomegalovirus antigens. V-gene and J-gene trimming of TCR beta chains was associated with a missense DCLRE1C variant in a later genetic analysis, and the association was replicated in an independent cohort. This cohort had only TCR beta chains sequenced, and the lack of alpha or paired-chain data limited which features could be detected. A further reported finding was that TCR beta sequences accurately predicted the HLA-A and HLA-B alleles for most subjects in the first cohort. CMV serostatus was the only immune exposure information available for the cohort. A later genetic analysis reported fewer N-insertions in productive TCRs among donors in an Asian-associated ancestry cluster than the approximately 670-donor mean. About 17 rarely observed V segments, including chromosome 9 orphons, were excluded from the earlier analysis of just under 600 of the donors because counts were too low. The study gave a list of about 150 TCR beta chains associated with cytomegalovirus. A later analysis found that HLA-associated TCR beta chains were more clonally expanded and had lower generation probabilities than equally common non-associated chains. Because the 87-base-pair reads could not distinguish some IMGT-functional V segments, including TRBV6-2 and TRBV6-3, those segments were excluded. Assigning TCR associations to individual alleles was difficult when HLA alleles, especially DR and DQ, strongly co-occurred. Because HLA typing was missing for some donors at each locus, association tests included only the typed subset. Broadly in line with IMGT annotations, most TCR beta V segments showed up in productive rearrangements about 87% or about 30% of the time in an earlier analysis of a few hundred of the donors. In a later analysis, 16,951 TCR beta sequences were associated with specific HLA alleles at a false discovery rate of 0.05. Linkage disequilibrium might explain the correlated functional status among segregating V segments, but an unknown experimental factor could not be ruled out. The classifier was reported to diagnose cytomegalovirus status with high specificity and sensitivity in both the original cohort and the validation cohort. In a later analysis, most CMV-associated TCR beta chains were found to appear HLA-restricted, with HLA associations seemingly driven largely by CMV exposure. The presence/absence analyses assumed that sequencing depth was roughly uniform across donors, and that assumption may not be true.

The sample taken for sequencing was PBMCs. The sequence came from a man between 60 and 75 years old in good health and CMV-seropositive. This receptor chain uses TRBV10-2 and TRBJ1-2, with the identity of the D gene unclear. The DNA sequence is TGCGCCAGCAGTGGCGAACAGTACTATGGCTACACCTTC. This codes for CASSGEQYYGYTF.